This entry lists 31 T cell receptor beta chains sequenced from one sample in a study of blood T cell repertoires in COVID-19 (TCRdb year 2020). The library came from the immunoSEQ multiplex PCR assay. This immuneACCESS table, as held by TCRdb, lists in-frame sequences with V and J called but not all clones. Of the missing ones, under half trace to an unresolved V gene in checked studies; the others have no known cause. The sample table records approximately 320,000 clones; around nine tenths of these occur just once. Roughly 11% of the sample rests with the top ten. Sequencing was done on a sample of peripheral blood. The receptors were sampled from a woman aged 25-40 years with COVID-19, enrolled during active disease.

The chain couples TRBV6-5 to TRBJ2-3; 9 bases map to TRBD2. The length of the CDR3 is 15 residues. Germline values: CDR1 MNHEY, CDR2 SVGAGI. Losses at the gene ends were 2 bases for V and 2 bases for J; bases not matched to a gene: 2. The CDR3 protein is CASSYGLANTDTQYF. The CDR3 coding sequence is TGTGCCAGCAGTTACGGACTAGCGAACACAGATACGCAGTATTTT.

In nucleotides, the CDR3 is TGTGCCAGCAGTTTATATACAGGACCCGGGAATGAGCAGTTCTTC. This encodes CASSLYTGPGNEQFF. The J gene is TRBJ2-1, the V gene TRBV28, with TRBD1 as a possible D gene (5 bases). CDR1 MDHEN and CDR2 SYDVKM come from the germline V gene. The CDR3 is made up of 15 amino acids. Trimming left V 1 base short and J 7 bases short, with 14 bases between.

This chain links TRBV7-9 with TRBJ2-7; D might be TRBD1 (5 bases). Germline loops: CDR1 SEHNR, CDR2 FQNEAQ (reference sequence). V lost 2 bases, J lost 0 bases, and 14 bases lay in between. The CDR3 is 16 residues long. CDR3 DNA sequence: TGTGCCAGCAGCTTACCCATAACAGGATTCTCCTACGAGCAGTACTTC. It is translated as CASSLPITGFSYEQYF.

V and J are TRBV4-1 and TRBJ1-1; D is unresolved. Germline V lookup: CDR1 MGHRA, CDR2 YSYEKL. Trimming took off 4 bases at V and 11 bases at J, with 20 bases between the two ends. This CDR3 region has 14 residues. The CDR3 sequence is CASSLKDPSVRAFF. Written as DNA, the CDR3 is TGCGCCAGCAGCCTCAAAGACCCATCCGTCAGGGCTTTCTTT.

The V and J genes are TRBV11-2 and TRBJ2-1; no firm D call. Germline values: CDR1 SGHAT, CDR2 FQNNGV. V was shortened by 5 bases and J by 4 bases, with 18 bases between the two germline ends. This CDR3 has 16 residues. The CDR3 region has the DNA TGTGCCAGCAGCCACCTGGGCGTTACGAAGTACAATGAGCAGTTCTTC. This sequence encodes CASSHLGVTKYNEQFF.

This chain connects TRBV2 to TRBJ1-4; D ambiguous. From germline, CDR1 is SNHLY and CDR2 FYNNEI. V gave up 5 bases and J gave up 8 bases, with 9 bases separating them. This CDR3 is 12 amino acids long. The CDR3 loop is CASSFTREKLFF. CDR3 in DNA: TGTGCCAGCAGTTTCACGAGGGAAAAACTGTTTTTT.

The chain carries TRBV5-1 and TRBJ2-1, with a tentative D call TRBD2 (6 bases). This CDR3 is built from 15 residues. The germline V gene encodes CDR1 SGHRS and CDR2 YFSETQ. Trimming cost V 1 base and J 4 bases, with 12 bases left between them. CDR3 DNA: TGCGCCAGCAGCTTGACTAGCCCGTTGTACAATGAGCAGTTCTTC. It codes for CASSLTSPLYNEQFF. Variable domain in full (rest from reference TRBV5-1 and TRBJ2-1): KAGVTQTPRYLIKTRGQQVTLSCSPISGHRSVSWYQQTPGQGLQFLFEYFSETQRNKGNFPGRFSGRQFSNSRSEMNVSTLELGDSALYLCASSLTSPLYNEQFFGPGTRLTVL.

The chain links TRBV27 to TRBJ2-2, with TRBD1 matching over 9 bases. CDR1 and CDR2 (germline): MNHEY, SMNVEV (reference sequence). This CDR3 is 15 amino acids long. The V gene end was trimmed by 2 bases and the J gene end by 5 bases; junction bases not matched to a gene: 3. The CDR3 sequence: CASSLGTGWTGELFF. The CDR3 DNA reads TGTGCCAGCAGTTTAGGGACAGGGTGGACCGGGGAGCTGTTTTTT.

The chain recombines TRBV6-2 or TRBV6-3 with TRBJ2-5; the D gene could be TRBD1 or TRBD2 (7 bases each). Trimming stripped 6 bases from V and 2 bases from J, with 13 bases between. Germline V gene lookup returns CDR1 MNHEY and CDR2 SVGEGT. The CDR3 contains 14 residues. The CDR3 loop is CASSPGGEQETQYF. The CDR3 DNA reads TGTGCCAGCAGCCCAGGGGGGGAACAAGAGACCCAGTACTTC.

The chain couples TRBV5-1 to TRBJ2-2; the match to TRBD2 covers 8 bases. Trimming removed 1 base from V and 5 bases from J; junction bases left unmatched: 4. Germline CDR1 reads SGHRS; CDR2 reads YFSETQ. The CDR3 is 15 amino acids. In nucleotides, the CDR3 is TGCGCCAGCAGCTTGATGCGGGGGGAAACCGGGGAGCTGTTTTTT. Translation gives CASSLMRGETGELFF.

The chain carries TRBV19 and TRBJ1-5; tentatively, D is TRBD1 (6 bases). The CDR3 is 10 residues long. V was cut by 10 bases and J by 6 bases, with 7 bases left in between. The germline gives CDR1 LNHDA, CDR2 SQIVND (reference sequence). The CDR3 sequence is CATGAQPQHF. In DNA form, the CDR3 reads TGTGCCACAGGGGCTCAGCCCCAGCATTTT.

This sequence joins TRBV6-5 and TRBJ1-1; tentative D call: TRBD1 (6 bases). Trimming stripped 6 bases from V and 4 bases from J, with 18 bases between. This CDR3 comprises 15 residues. Germline CDR1 reads MNHEY; CDR2 reads SVGAGI. CDR3 DNA: TGTGCCAGCAGCCCCCTAGAGGGGGGGACCACTGAAGCTTTCTTT. Translating gives CASSPLEGGTTEAFF.

The chain joins TRBV6-5 to TRBJ1-4; perhaps TRBD1 as D (5 bases). Germline-derived CDR1 and CDR2 are MNHEY and SVGAGI. Trimming pared 7 bases from V and 11 bases from J, leaving 17 bases between. CDR3 length equals 13 residues. The CDR3 loop reads CASNHVRGGKLFF. CDR3 nucleotide sequence: TGTGCCAGCAACCACGTTAGGGGAGGGAAACTGTTTTTT.

The rearrangement uses TRBV5-1 and TRBJ2-1; D is ambiguous. The CDR3 extends over 13 amino acids. Germline CDR1 and CDR2: SGHRS and YFSETQ. V dropped 2 bases and J dropped 9 bases, with 12 bases sitting between them. The CDR3, as DNA: TGCGCCAGCAGCTTCGGCACGCCTAGTGAGCAGTTCTTC. Encoded protein: CASSFGTPSEQFF.

The chain has TRBV9 and TRBJ2-2; 9 nucleotides agree with TRBD2. The germline gives CDR1 SGDLS, CDR2 YYNGEE. This CDR3 contains 16 residues. V lost 0 bases to trimming and J lost 5 bases; unmatched junction nucleotides: 5. The CDR3 sequence is CASSVVSGGLTGELFF. The CDR3 nucleotides read TGTGCCAGCAGCGTAGTTAGCGGGGGCCTTACCGGGGAGCTGTTTTTT. Full variable domain (rest looked up from reference TRBV9 and TRBJ2-2): DSGVTQTPKHLITATGQRVTLRCSPRSGDLSVYWYQQSLDQGLQFLIQYYNGEERAKGNILERFSAQQFPDLHSELNLSSLELGDSALYFCASSVVSGGLTGELFFGEGSRLTVL.

With respect to this clone: The sample contains more than one DNA sequence encoding this CDR3. The chain has TRBV19 and TRBJ2-1, with 9 bases matching TRBD1. Germline V gene data show CDR1 as LNHDA and CDR2 as SQIVND (reference sequence). There are 12 residues in the CDR3. V lost 9 bases and J lost 4; bases outside the gene matches: 1. The CDR3 reads CASGQGYNEQFF. Here the CDR3 DNA reads TGTGCCAGCGGACAGGGGTACAATGAGCAGTTCTTC.

Worth noting for this clone: This CDR3 is also generated by other DNA sequences in the sample. The V gene is TRBV19, the J gene TRBJ1-3, with D uncertain. Trimming left V 2 bases short and J 0 bases short, with 5 bases between. The CDR3 contains 14 residues. Germline assignment: CDR1 LNHDA and CDR2 SQIVND (reference sequence). In nucleotides, the CDR3 is TGTGCCAGTAGTATAACATCCTCTGGAAACACCATATATTTT. It encodes CASSITSSGNTIYF.

The V and J genes are TRBV3-1 (or the pseudogene TRBV3-2) and TRBJ2-7; the match to TRBD1 covers 7 bases. There are 14 residues in the CDR3. Germline V CDR1 and CDR2: LGHDT, YNNKEL (reference sequence). V shed 3 bases, J shed 3 bases, and the junction held 5 bases outside the gene matches. This CDR3 reads CASSHGQAYYEQYF. The CDR3 DNA reads TGTGCCAGCAGCCACGGACAGGCTTACTACGAGCAGTACTTC.

This sequence joins TRBV11-1 and TRBJ1-1, with a possible D match to TRBD1 (6 bases). V was shortened by 4 bases and J by 4 bases, with 13 bases between the two germline ends. CDR3 length equals 14 residues. Germline-derived CDR1 and CDR2 are SGHAT and FQDESV (reference sequence). In DNA, the CDR3 is TGTGCCAGCAGCTCTCCCGGGGGGGCCACTGAAGCTTTCTTT. Amino acids: CASSSPGGATEAFF.

V gene TRBV10-1 combines with J gene TRBJ2-1, with D perhaps TRBD2 (5 bases). This CDR3 spans 15 amino acids. V was pared by 0 bases and J by 2 bases, with 8 bases between. Looked up from germline, CDR1 is WNHNN and CDR2 is SYGVQD (reference sequence). The DNA for the CDR3 is TGCGCCAGCAGTGAGTCCCGGACTCCCTACAATGAGCAGTTCTTC. Encoded protein: CASSESRTPYNEQFF.

This clone appeared a few times. CDR3 loop: CASSMANRGTGNTIYF. CDR3 sequence (DNA): TGTGCCAGTAGTATGGCTAACAGGGGAACTGGAAACACCATATATTTT. The J gene is TRBJ1-3, the V gene TRBV19, with 7 bases aligning to TRBD1. Looked up from germline, CDR1 is LNHDA and CDR2 is SQIVND (reference sequence). CDR3 length: 16 residues. Trimming took 3 bases from V and 2 from J; bases not matched to a gene: 7.

V gene TRBV6-6 combines with J gene TRBJ1-5; D not resolved. V shed 2 bases and J shed 2 bases, with 10 bases lying between them. CDR1 and CDR2 from the germline V gene are MNHNY and SVGAGI (reference sequence). This CDR3 contains 15 residues. In DNA form, the CDR3 reads TGTGCCAGCAGTTACCGAGGGAATCGCAATCAGCCCCAGCATTTT. Translated: CASSYRGNRNQPQHF.

The V gene is TRBV4-2, the J gene TRBJ2-3, with TRBD2 matching over 10 bases. The V gene's germline CDR1 is LGHNA and CDR2 YNFKEQ. The CDR3 extends over 18 amino acids. V lost 1 base, J lost 1 base, and 8 bases stayed unmatched. The CDR3 sequence: CASSQVPSGGRGTDTQYF. The CDR3 DNA is TGTGCCAGCAGCCAAGTCCCTAGCGGGGGCCGGGGCACAGATACGCAGTATTTT.

The CDR3 here is CASKGDRKVAKNIQYF. For the CDR3, the DNA is TGCGCCAGCAAGGGGGACAGGAAAGTAGCCAAAAACATTCAGTACTTC. This sequence joins TRBV10-1 and TRBJ2-4, with TRBD1 matching 8 bases. The germline CDR1 and CDR2 sequences are WNHNN and SYGVQD (reference sequence). Germline trimming cut 7 bases from V and 0 bases from J; bases unmatched to any gene: 8. The CDR3 contains 16 residues.

The rearrangement links TRBV6-4 to TRBJ1-5, with D hard to call. Germline lookup yields CDR1 MRHNA and CDR2 SNTAGT. V lost 3 bases, J lost 0 bases, and 6 bases lay in between. The CDR3 extends over 14 amino acids. The CDR3 protein is CASSETGSNQPQHF. The CDR3 nucleotides read TGTGCCAGCAGTGAGACGGGTAGCAATCAGCCCCAGCATTTT.

V and J are TRBV18 and TRBJ1-6; 10 nucleotides agree with TRBD1. Germline trimming cut 5 bases from V and 10 bases from J; bases unmatched to any gene: 8. Per the germline V gene, CDR1 is KGHSH and CDR2 is LQKENI. The CDR3 has 15 residues. CDR3 nucleotide sequence: TGTGCCAGCTCAACTACGGGACAGGGGAACTCACCCCTCCACTTT. The encoded protein is CASSTTGQGNSPLHF.

This chain connects TRBV5-1 to TRBJ2-5, with 8 bases identical to TRBD1. V shed 4 bases and J 2 bases; nucleotides not matched to a gene: 7. The CDR3 spans 15 residues. In germline, CDR1 is SGHRS, CDR2 YFSETQ. The CDR3 loop reads CASSTGQGGQETQYF. Here the CDR3 DNA reads TGCGCCAGCAGCACTGGACAGGGTGGGCAAGAGACCCAGTACTTC. The full variable domain, in which reference TRBV5-1 and TRBJ2-5 provide the parts outside the CDR3, is KAGVTQTPRYLIKTRGQQVTLSCSPISGHRSVSWYQQTPGQGLQFLFEYFSETQRNKGNFPGRFSGRQFSNSRSEMNVSTLELGDSALYLCASSTGQGGQETQYFGPGTRLLVL.

The rearrangement joins TRBV29-1 to TRBJ1-4; tentatively, D is TRBD1 (6 bases). V was trimmed by 4 bases and J by 7 bases, leaving 13 bases between them. The germline V gene has CDR1 SQVTM and CDR2 ANQGSEA. The CDR3 length is 13 residues. CDR3 in amino acids: CSVGEQGREKLFF. In DNA, the CDR3 is TGCAGCGTTGGGGAACAGGGTCGTGAAAAACTGTTTTTT.

The J gene is TRBJ2-1, the V gene TRBV3-1 (or the pseudogene TRBV3-2), with 8 positions matching TRBD2. Per the germline V gene, CDR1 is LGHDT and CDR2 is YNNKEL (reference sequence). The CDR3 has 15 amino acids. V dropped 5 bases and J dropped 6; count of bases not matched to a gene: 9. CDR3 bases: TGTGCCAGCAGCGGGGATAGCGGGGCCGGCAATGAGCAGTTCTTC. This codes for CASSGDSGAGNEQFF.

The chain employs TRBV19 and TRBJ2-7, with 7 bases matching TRBD2. There are 15 residues in the CDR3. Trimming removed 3 bases from V and 3 bases from J; junction bases left unmatched: 8. Looked up from germline, CDR1 is LNHDA and CDR2 is SQIVND (reference sequence). CDR3 coding DNA: TGTGCCAGTAGTATTGGAGCCGGGGACTACTACGAGCAGTACTTC. Translated, it gives CASSIGAGDYYEQYF.

CDR3 amino acids: CATSDSGGFAGVSPSTDTQYF. In DNA form, the CDR3 reads TGTGCCACCAGTGATTCGGGCGGGTTTGCGGGGGTTTCTCCTAGCACAGATACGCAGTATTTT. The chain combines TRBV24-1 with TRBJ2-3, with 7 bases lining up with TRBD2. The CDR3 totals 21 residues. The germline V gene has CDR1 KGHDR and CDR2 SFDVKD. The V gene end was trimmed by 2 bases and the J gene end by 0 bases; junction bases not matched to a gene: 19.